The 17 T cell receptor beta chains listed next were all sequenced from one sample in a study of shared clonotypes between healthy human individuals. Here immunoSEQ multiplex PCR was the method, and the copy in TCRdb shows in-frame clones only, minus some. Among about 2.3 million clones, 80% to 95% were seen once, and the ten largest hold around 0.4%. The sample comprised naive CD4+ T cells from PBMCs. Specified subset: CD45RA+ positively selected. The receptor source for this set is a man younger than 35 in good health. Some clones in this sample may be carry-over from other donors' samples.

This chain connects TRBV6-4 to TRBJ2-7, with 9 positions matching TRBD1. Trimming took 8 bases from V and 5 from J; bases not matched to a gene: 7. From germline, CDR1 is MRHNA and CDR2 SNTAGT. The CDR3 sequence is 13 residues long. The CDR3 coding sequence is TGTGCCAGCGGTCGGGACAGGGACCACGAGCAGTACTTC. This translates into CASGRDRDHEQYF.

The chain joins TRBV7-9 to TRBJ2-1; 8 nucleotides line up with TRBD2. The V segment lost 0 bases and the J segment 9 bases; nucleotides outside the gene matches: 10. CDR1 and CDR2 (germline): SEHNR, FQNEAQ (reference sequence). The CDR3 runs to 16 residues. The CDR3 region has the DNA TGTGCCAGCAGCTTAGCGCGTAGCGGGATTATGAGTGAGCAGTTCTTC. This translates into CASSLARSGIMSEQFF.

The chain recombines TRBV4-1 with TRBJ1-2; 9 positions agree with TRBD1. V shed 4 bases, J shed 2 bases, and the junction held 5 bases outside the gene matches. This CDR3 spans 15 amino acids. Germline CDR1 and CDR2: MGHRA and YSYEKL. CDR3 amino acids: CASSPTGTGNYGYTF. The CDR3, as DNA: TGCGCCAGCAGCCCCACCGGGACAGGGAACTATGGCTACACCTTC.

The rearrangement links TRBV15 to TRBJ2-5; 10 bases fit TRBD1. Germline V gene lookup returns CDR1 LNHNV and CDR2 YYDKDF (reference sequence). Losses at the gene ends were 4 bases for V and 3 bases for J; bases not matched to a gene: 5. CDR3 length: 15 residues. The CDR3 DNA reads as TGTGCCACCAGCATAGACAGGGGGCGGGAAGAGACCCAGTACTTC. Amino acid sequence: CATSIDRGREETQYF.

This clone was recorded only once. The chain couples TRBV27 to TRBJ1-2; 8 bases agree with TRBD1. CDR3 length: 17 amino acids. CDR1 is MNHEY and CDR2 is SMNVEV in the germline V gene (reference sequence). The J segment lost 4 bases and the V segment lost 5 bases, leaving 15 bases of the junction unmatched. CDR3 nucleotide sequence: TGTGCCAGCAGTCGGGCCCCCGGACAGGGAGGTTTCTATGGCTACACCTTC. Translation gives CASSRAPGQGGFYGYTF.

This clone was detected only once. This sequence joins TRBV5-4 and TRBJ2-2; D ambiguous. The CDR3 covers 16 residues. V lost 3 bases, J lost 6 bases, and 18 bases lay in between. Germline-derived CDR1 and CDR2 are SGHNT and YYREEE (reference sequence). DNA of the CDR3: TGTGCCAGCAGCTCCAATATTGCGATCACACCCGGGGAGCTGTTTTTT. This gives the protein CASSSNIAITPGELFF. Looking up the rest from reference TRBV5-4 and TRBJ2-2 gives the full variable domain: ETGVTQSPTHLIKTRGQQVTLRCSSQSGHNTVSWYQQALGQGPQFIFQYYREEENGRGNFPPRFSGLQFPNYSSELNVNALELDDSALYLCASSSNIAITPGELFFGEGSRLTVL.

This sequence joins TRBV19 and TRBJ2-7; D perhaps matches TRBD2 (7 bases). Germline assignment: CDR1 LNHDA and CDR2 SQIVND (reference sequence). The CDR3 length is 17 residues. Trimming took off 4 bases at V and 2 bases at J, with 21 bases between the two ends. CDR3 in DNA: TGTGCCAGTAGTACCGACCTTGGGAGGGGGGCGGCCTACGAGCAGTACTTC. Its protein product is CASSTDLGRGAAYEQYF.

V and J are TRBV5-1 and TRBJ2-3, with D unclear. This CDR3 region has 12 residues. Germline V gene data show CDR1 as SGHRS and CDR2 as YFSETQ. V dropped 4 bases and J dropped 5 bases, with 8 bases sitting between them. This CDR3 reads CASSGVVDTQYF. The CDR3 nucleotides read TGCGCCAGCAGCGGGGTGGTAGATACGCAGTATTTT. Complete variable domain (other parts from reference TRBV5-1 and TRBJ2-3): KAGVTQTPRYLIKTRGQQVTLSCSPISGHRSVSWYQQTPGQGLQFLFEYFSETQRNKGNFPGRFSGRQFSNSRSEMNVSTLELGDSALYLCASSGVVDTQYFGPGTRLTVL.

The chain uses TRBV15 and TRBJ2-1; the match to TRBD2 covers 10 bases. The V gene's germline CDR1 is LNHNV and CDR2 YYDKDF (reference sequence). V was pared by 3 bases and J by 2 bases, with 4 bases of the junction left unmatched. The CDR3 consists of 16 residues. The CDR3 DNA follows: TGTGCCACCAGCAGGGATCTAGCGGGAGCCTACAATGAGCAGTTCTTC. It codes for CATSRDLAGAYNEQFF. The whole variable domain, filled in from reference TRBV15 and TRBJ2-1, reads DAMVIQNPRYQVTQFGKPVTLSCSQTLNHNVMYWYQQKSSQAPKLLFHYYDKDFNNEADTPDNFQSRRPNTSFCFLDIRSPGLGDTAMYLCATSRDLAGAYNEQFFGPGTRLTVL.

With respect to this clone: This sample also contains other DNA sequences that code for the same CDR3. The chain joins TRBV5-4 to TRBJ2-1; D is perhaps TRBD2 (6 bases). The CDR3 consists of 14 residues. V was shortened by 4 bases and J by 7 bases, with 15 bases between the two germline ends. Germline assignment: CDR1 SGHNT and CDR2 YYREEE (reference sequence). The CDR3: CASSLSGTRNEQFF. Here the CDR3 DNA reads TGTGCCAGCAGCCTTAGCGGCACTCGAAATGAGCAGTTCTTC.

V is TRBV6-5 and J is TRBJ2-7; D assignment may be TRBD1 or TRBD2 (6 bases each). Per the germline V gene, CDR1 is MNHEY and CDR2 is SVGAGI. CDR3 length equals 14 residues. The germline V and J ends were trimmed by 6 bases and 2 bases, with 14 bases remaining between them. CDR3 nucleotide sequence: TGTGCCAGCAGCCACGACAGGAGGGCCTACGAGCAGTACTTC. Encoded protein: CASSHDRRAYEQYF.

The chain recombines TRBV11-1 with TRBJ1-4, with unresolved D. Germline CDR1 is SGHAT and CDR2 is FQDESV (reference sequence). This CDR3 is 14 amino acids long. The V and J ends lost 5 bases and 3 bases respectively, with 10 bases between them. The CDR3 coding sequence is TGTGCCAGCAGCCAACAGCTGTCTAATGAAAAACTGTTTTTT. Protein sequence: CASSQQLSNEKLFF.

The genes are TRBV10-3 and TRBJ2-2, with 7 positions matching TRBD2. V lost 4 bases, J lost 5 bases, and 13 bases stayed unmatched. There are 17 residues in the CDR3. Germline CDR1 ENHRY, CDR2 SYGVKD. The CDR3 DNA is TGTGCCATCAGTGCCGCGGACGGCATCGGGGGGACCGGGGAGCTGTTTTTT. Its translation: CAISAADGIGGTGELFF.

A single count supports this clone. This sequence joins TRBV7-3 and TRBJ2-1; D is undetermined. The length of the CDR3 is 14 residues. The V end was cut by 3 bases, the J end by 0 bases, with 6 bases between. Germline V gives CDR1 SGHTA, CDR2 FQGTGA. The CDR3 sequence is CASSFVSSYNEQFF. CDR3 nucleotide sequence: TGTGCCAGCAGCTTCGTGAGCTCCTACAATGAGCAGTTCTTC.

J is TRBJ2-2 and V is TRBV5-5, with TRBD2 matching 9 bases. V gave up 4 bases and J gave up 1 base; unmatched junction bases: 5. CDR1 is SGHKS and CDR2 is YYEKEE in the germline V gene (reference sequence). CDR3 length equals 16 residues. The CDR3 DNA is TGTGCCAGCAGCCCACAACTAGCGGGGAACACCGGGGAGCTGTTTTTT. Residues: CASSPQLAGNTGELFF.

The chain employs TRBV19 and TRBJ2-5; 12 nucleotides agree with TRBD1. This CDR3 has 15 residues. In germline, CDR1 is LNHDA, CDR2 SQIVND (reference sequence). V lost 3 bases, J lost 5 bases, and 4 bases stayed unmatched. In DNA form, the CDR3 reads TGTGCCAGTAGTATGGGACAGGGGGCACGGGAGACCCAGTACTTC. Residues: CASSMGQGARETQYF.

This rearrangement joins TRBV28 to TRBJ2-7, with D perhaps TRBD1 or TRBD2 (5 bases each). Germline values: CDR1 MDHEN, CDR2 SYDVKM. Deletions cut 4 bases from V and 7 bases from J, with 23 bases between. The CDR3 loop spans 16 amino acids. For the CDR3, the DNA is TGTGCCAGCAGTTCACTCCGTGGGACGGGCTATAAGGAGCAGTACTTC. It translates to CASSSLRGTGYKEQYF. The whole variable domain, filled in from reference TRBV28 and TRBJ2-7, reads DVKVTQSSRYLVKRTGEKVFLECVQDMDHENMFWYRQDPGLGLRLIYFSYDVKMKEKGDIPEGYSVSREKKERFSLILESASTNQTSMYLCASSSLRGTGYKEQYFGPGTRLTVT.